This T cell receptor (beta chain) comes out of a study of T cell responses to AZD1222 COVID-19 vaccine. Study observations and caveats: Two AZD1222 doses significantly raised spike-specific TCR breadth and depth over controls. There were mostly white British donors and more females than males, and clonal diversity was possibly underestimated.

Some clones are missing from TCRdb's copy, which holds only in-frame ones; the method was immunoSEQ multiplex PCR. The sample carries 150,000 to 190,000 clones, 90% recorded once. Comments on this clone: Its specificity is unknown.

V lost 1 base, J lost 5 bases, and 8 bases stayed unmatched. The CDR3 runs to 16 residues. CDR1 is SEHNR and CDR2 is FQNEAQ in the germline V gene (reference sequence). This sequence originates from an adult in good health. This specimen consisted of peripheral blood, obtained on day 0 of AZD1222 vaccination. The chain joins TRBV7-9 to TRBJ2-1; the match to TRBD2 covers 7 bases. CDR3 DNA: TGTGCCAGCAGCTTAGTAGGCAGCGGGAATAACAATGAGCAGTTCTTC. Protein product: CASSLVGSGNNNEQFF.